The rows below give T cell receptor beta chains drawn from one sample of a study of T cells in localized non-small cell lung cancer. Generated by immunoSEQ multiplex PCR, the TCRdb table keeps only in-frame clones and is missing some. The data contain about 43,000 clones, 91% of them singletons. The sample in question was PBMCs, obtained before any cancer treatment. These receptors were obtained from a woman aged 40 to 75 with stage II lung adenocarcinoma. The CDR3 runs from the conserved cysteine through the conserved F or W. A D gene is named only where the DNA matches it firmly. Clone size is stated in some rows and not others, as once, few, many or a class when expanded.

TRBV15	TRBJ1-2	NA	NA	TGTGCCACCAGCAGAGGTGAAGAATCTAACTATGGCTACACCTTC	CATSRGEESNYGYTF
TRBV14	TRBJ1-3	NA	NA	TGTGCCAGCAGCCTCGGGACTCCTGGAAACACCATATATTTT	CASSLGTPGNTIYF
TRBV18	TRBJ1-1	TRBD1	NA	TGTGCCAGCTCACGACAGGGAGACACTGAAGCTTTCTTT	CASSRQGDTEAFF
TRBV9	TRBJ2-3	NA	once	TGTGCCAGCAGCGTAGAGCAGGGCACAGATACGCAGTATTTT	CASSVEQGTDTQYF
TRBV5-6	TRBJ1-5	NA	NA	TGTGCCAGCAGCTTGGCTCTTGGCAATCAGCCCCAGCATTTT	CASSLALGNQPQHF
TRBV6-5	TRBJ1-1	NA	NA	TGTGCCAGCAGAATCCCGGGGACTAGTGCTGAAGCTTTCTTT	CASRIPGTSAEAFF
TRBV7-6	TRBJ1-5	NA	NA	TGTGCCAGCAGCTTAGTGGCAGACAATCAGCCCCAGCATTTT	CASSLVADNQPQHF
TRBV5-4	TRBJ2-3	TRBD2	once	TGTGCCAGCAGCTCGGGACTATCGCCGGGCGATACGCAGTATTTT	CASSSGLSPGDTQYF
TRBV28	TRBJ2-2	NA	NA	TGTGCCAGCAGAAGTCATACTACCGGGGAGCTGTTTTTT	CASRSHTTGELFF
TRBV5-1	TRBJ2-2	NA	NA	TGCGCCAGCAGCTTGGATCCTGGGGAGCTGTTTTTT	CASSLDPGELFF
TRBV28	TRBJ2-7	NA	NA	TGTGCCAGCAGTGAGGGCGAGCAGTACTTC	CASSEGEQYF
TRBV10-1	TRBJ2-1	NA	NA	TGCGCCAGCAGTGACGGCGGGGTCCGGCTCAATGAGCAGTTCTTC	CASSDGGVRLNEQFF
TRBV25-1	TRBJ2-7	NA	NA	TGTGCCAGCAGTGACCAGTTATACGAGCAGTACTTC	CASSDQLYEQYF
TRBV7-9	TRBJ1-3	NA	NA	TGTGCCAGCAGCTTAGACGCCTCTCTGGTCTCTGGAAACACCATATATTTT	CASSLDASLVSGNTIYF
TRBV18	TRBJ2-7	TRBD1	NA	TGTGCCAGCTCACCAACAGACAGGGGGAAAGCCTACGAGCAGTACTTC	CASSPTDRGKAYEQYF
TRBV6-5	TRBJ1-2	NA	NA	TGTGCCAGCAGTCTGAGTCTTTTCCCCTATGGCTACACCTTC	CASSLSLFPYGYTF
TRBV11-2	TRBJ2-5	NA	NA	TGTGCCAGCAGCAAAGGGCGTGGGGAGACCCAGTACTTC	CASSKGRGETQYF
TRBV5-1	TRBJ1-1	TRBD1	NA	TGCGCCAGCAGCTTGGCCGCAGGGGGCACGACTGAAGCTTTCTTT	CASSLAAGGTTEAFF
TRBV10-1	TRBJ2-1	NA	NA	TGCGCCAGCAGTGCCTTCGACTCCCCAATTAACAATGAGCAGTTCTTC	CASSAFDSPINNEQFF
TRBV19	TRBJ2-1	NA	NA	TGTGCCAGTAGTCCCGGACCCCGCTACAATGAGCAGTTCTTC	CASSPGPRYNEQFF
TRBV28	TRBJ2-7	NA	NA	TGTGCCAGCAGTTTAGGGGACGAGAGGTCCTACGAGCAGTACTTC	CASSLGDERSYEQYF
TRBV7-2	TRBJ1-5	NA	once	TGTGCCAGCAGCTTAGGGCCGTATTCGCCCCAGCATTTT	CASSLGPYSPQHF
TRBV11-2	TRBJ2-2	NA	NA	TGTGCCACCCCACTAGGGGGTCGGCCTTCAATCACCGGGGAGCTGTTTTTT	CATPLGGRPSITGELFF
TRBV11-2	TRBJ2-7	TRBD2	NA	TGTGCCAGCAGCTCTTATAGCGGGAGCTCCTACGAGCAGTACTTC	CASSSYSGSSYEQYF
TRBV6-1	TRBJ1-6	NA	NA	TGTGCCAGCAGTGAATATGTGAAGCCCGATTCACCCCTCCACTTT	CASSEYVKPDSPLHF
TRBV29-1	TRBJ1-1	NA	NA	TGCAGCGTTACTGCGAGGGTTCGCACTGAGGCTTTCTTT	CSVTARVRTEAFF
TRBV19	TRBJ1-3	NA	NA	TGTGCCAGTAGTATTGAGAGAGGGACCGGAAACACCATATATTTT	CASSIERGTGNTIYF
TRBV19	TRBJ2-2	NA	NA	TGTGCCAGTACTATCAGTGACGGGGAGCTGTTTTTT	CASTISDGELFF
TRBV14	TRBJ1-1	NA	NA	TGTGCCAGCAGCCGGGGGACCGCCCCAGAGCAAACTGAAGCTTTCTTT	CASSRGTAPEQTEAFF
TRBV28	TRBJ1-5	NA	NA	TGTGCCAGCCTCCAGGTTTATAGCAATCAGCCCCAGCATTTT	CASLQVYSNQPQHF
TRBV2	TRBJ1-2	NA	NA	TGTGCCAGCAGCGATATGTCATTAGGACAGCGATATGGCTACACCTTC	CASSDMSLGQRYGYTF
TRBV18	TRBJ1-4	NA	NA	TGTGCCAGCTCCCGAGACAAGCTGGCTAATGAAAAACTGTTTTTT	CASSRDKLANEKLFF
TRBV7-7	TRBJ2-2	TRBD1	NA	TGTGCCAGCAGTTCGACAGGGACGAACACCGGGGAGCTGTTTTTT	CASSSTGTNTGELFF
TRBV10-1	TRBJ2-2	NA	NA	TGCGCCAGCAGCGACATCCCGGCGGGCCTAAACACCGGGGAGCTGTTTTTT	CASSDIPAGLNTGELFF
TRBV6-5	TRBJ2-6	NA	NA	TGTGCCAGCAGGTCAAGAGGTAATGGGGCCAACGTCCTGACTTTC	CASRSRGNGANVLTF
TRBV29-1	TRBJ1-2	NA	NA	TGCAGCGTTGAAGTCCCCCCTAGCGGCTACACCTTC	CSVEVPPSGYTF
TRBV4-2	TRBJ1-2	NA	NA	TGTGCCAGCAGCCAAGAGAAGAGGTTCCTTGGCTATGGCTACACCTTC	CASSQEKRFLGYGYTF
TRBV9	TRBJ2-2	TRBD2	once	TGTGCCAGCAGCGTAGTTAGCGGGGGCACCGGGGAGCTGTTTTTT	CASSVVSGGTGELFF
TRBV7-9	TRBJ1-5	TRBD1	NA	TGTGCCAGCAGTTCCGACAGGGCCAAGAATCAGCCCCAGCATTTT	CASSSDRAKNQPQHF
TRBV2	TRBJ2-6	NA	NA	TGTGCCGTACCGGCCACCTCTGGGGCCAACGTCCTGACTTTC	CAVPATSGANVLTF
TRBV4-2	TRBJ1-5	NA	once	TGTGCCAGCAGCCAAGTTCTCGCAGTAGATAATCAGCCCCAGCATTTT	CASSQVLAVDNQPQHF
TRBV6-1	TRBJ1-5	NA	once	TGTGCCAGCCGGACCTATCAGCCCCAGCATTTT	CASRTYQPQHF
TRBV7-9	TRBJ2-2	TRBD2	NA	TGTGCCAGCAGACCTGGACTAGAGTACACCGGGGAGCTGTTTTTT	CASRPGLEYTGELFF
TRBV19	TRBJ2-5	NA	NA	TGTGCCAGTAGTAAAGGGGGGGAGACCCAGTACTTC	CASSKGGETQYF
TRBV7-9	TRBJ1-2	NA	NA	TGTGCCAGCAGCTTAGTTTCCCAGGTCACCGGCGGCTACACCTTC	CASSLVSQVTGGYTF
TRBV7-9	TRBJ2-7	NA	NA	TGTGCCAGCAGCCCCCCTGGACACCGGAGCTCCTACGAGCAGTACTTC	CASSPPGHRSSYEQYF
TRBV5-1	TRBJ2-2	NA	NA	TGCGCCAGCTTGGACGGCCCGAACACCGGGGAGCTGTTTTTT	CASLDGPNTGELFF
TRBV11-3	TRBJ2-2	NA	once	TGTGCCAGCAGCGCGGGCCAGGGAACCGGGGAGCTGTTTTTT	CASSAGQGTGELFF
TRBV13	TRBJ2-6	NA	NA	TGTGCCAGCAGCCGATACAGATCAGGGGCCAACGTCCTGACTTTC	CASSRYRSGANVLTF
TRBV19	TRBJ2-1	TRBD1	NA	TGTGCCAGTAGTAGGGACAGAGGTCCCTATGAGCAGTTCTTC	CASSRDRGPYEQFF
TRBV5-4	TRBJ1-6	NA	few	TGTGCCAGCACCGTCGTTGGGGGAGAGAATTCACCCCTCCACTTT	CASTVVGGENSPLHF
TRBV5-8	TRBJ1-2	NA	NA	TGTGCCAGCAGCTTGCAGGGCCCTTGGGGCTACACCTTC	CASSLQGPWGYTF
TRBV21-1	TRBJ1-5	NA	NA	TGTGCCAGCAGCCAAAAGGGGGCATCGGTAGGTCAGCCCCAGCATTTT	CASSQKGASVGQPQHF
TRBV27	TRBJ2-5	NA	once	TGTGCCAGCAGTTCCCGTGGAGAGACCCAGTACTTC	CASSSRGETQYF